This T cell receptor beta chain was identified during a study of blood T cell repertoires in COVID-19. In the study overall: Whether acute or convalescent, the COVID-19 samples came from the United States, Italy and Spain.

V shed 6 bases and J 9 bases; nucleotides not matched to a gene: 6. The CDR3 runs 14 residues. Per the germline V gene, CDR1 is MNHEY and CDR2 is SVGAGI. Authors' methods: Counts of nucleated cells, estimated from reference gene primer amplification, were obtained. The method was immunoSEQ multiplex PCR; TCRdb's version includes in-frame clones alone and lacks a portion of them. The V and J calls and the clone size are those of that table, but D and trimming were determined from the DNA. The table records hundreds of thousands of clones, 90% of them present only once. Researchers sorted participants into cohorts using their self-reported clinical history. For recovered donors of Cohort 3, there were two negative PCRs, clearance, or symptom resolution.

V gene TRBV6-5 combines with J gene TRBJ1-6; 9 nucleotides agree with TRBD1. Material: PBMCs or T cells enriched from blood (not recorded which). The receptor's source is a man in his sixties who had recovered from COVID-19. The CDR3 here is CASRPQGAGSPLHF. CDR3 nucleotides: TGTGCCAGCAGGCCACAGGGGGCCGGTTCACCCCTCCACTTT.